The rows below give T cell receptor beta chains drawn from one sample of a study of CD8+ T cells in alopecia areata. TCRdb's table, derived via immunoSEQ multiplex PCR, lists solely in-frame clones and lacks some. The sample records some 240,000 clones, under 75% being singletons. Sequenced material: CD4+ T cells sorted from blood, taken at week 4, from a patient treated with tofacitinib. These receptors were collected from a human donor with alopecia areata. The CDR3 runs from the conserved cysteine through the conserved F or W. A D gene is named only where the DNA matches it firmly. Where a row states a size, it is once, few, many or the class of an expanded clone; other rows omit it.

v_call	clone_size	d_call	j_call	cdr3_nt	cdr3_aa
TRBV7-2	medium-sized	-	TRBJ1-6	TGTGCCAGCAGGCTTGGAACAGGGATGAATTCACCCCTCCACTTT	CASRLGTGMNSPLHF
TRBV6-1	-	TRBD1	TRBJ2-7	TGTGCCAGCAGGACAGGGGGTTCCTACGAGCAGTACTTC	CASRTGGSYEQYF
TRBV6-1	few	-	TRBJ1-1	TGTGCCAGCAGTGCGATACAGGGAACTGAAGCTTTCTTT	CASSAIQGTEAFF
TRBV6-5	-	-	TRBJ2-3	TGTGCCAGCAGTTCACGTCGACAGACTAGCACAGATACGCAGTATTTT	CASSSRRQTSTDTQYF
TRBV2	-	TRBD1	TRBJ2-3	TGTGCCAGCGGGGGACAGGGAGGAGATACGCAGTATTTT	CASGGQGGDTQYF
TRBV7-2	-	-	TRBJ1-6	TGTGCCAGCAGCTACCGGGACCGCCTAAATTCACCCCTCCACTTT	CASSYRDRLNSPLHF
TRBV2	few	TRBD1	TRBJ1-6	TGTGCCACCGGGCAGGGCCTTGGACAGGGCACTGGACCCCTCCACTTT	CATGQGLGQGTGPLHF
TRBV27	-	-	TRBJ2-3	TGTGCCAGCAGTCCGCAAACCAGACAAGGGGGTACGCAGTATTTT	CASSPQTRQGGTQYF
TRBV6-1	-	-	TRBJ1-6	TGTGCCAGCAGTGAGGCCTTTAGGGCCCTCCACTTT	CASSEAFRALHF
TRBV27	few	TRBD1	TRBJ1-6	TGTGCCAGCAGTTTGCAGGGGGATTCACCCCTCCACTTT	CASSLQGDSPLHF
TRBV5-4	-	TRBD1	TRBJ2-3	TGTGCCAGCAGCCCCCCGCCCCGACAGGGCTCCGCAGATACGCAGTATTTT	CASSPPPRQGSADTQYF
TRBV29-1	-	-	TRBJ1-5	TGCAGCGTTGAATCGGTGGAGGGTCAGCCCCAGCATTTT	CSVESVEGQPQHF
TRBV29-1	-	-	TRBJ1-4	TGCAGCGTAGCCCGGGCCCTTAATGAAAAACTGTTTTTT	CSVARALNEKLFF
TRBV2	once	-	TRBJ1-1	TGTGCCAGCAGTGTGCTGGAGAACACTGAAGCTTTCTTT	CASSVLENTEAFF
TRBV19	-	-	TRBJ1-6	TGTGCCAGTAGTACAGGGGATAATTCACCCCTCCACTTT	CASSTGDNSPLHF
TRBV4-3	-	-	TRBJ2-1	TGCGCCAGCAGCCAAGCCCTCAGGAATGAGCAGTTCTTC	CASSQALRNEQFF
TRBV4-3	-	-	TRBJ2-1	TGCGCCAGCAGCCAAGGGGCCCAGGCGGCTATGATTCATGAGCAGTTCTTC	CASSQGAQAAMIHEQFF
TRBV30	-	-	TRBJ1-4	TGTGCCGGTACAGGGTCGAGGGGTAATGAAAAACTGTTTTTT	CAGTGSRGNEKLFF
TRBV7-8	-	TRBD1	TRBJ1-2	TGTGCCAGCAGCTCAGGACAGGGGGACACCTTC	CASSSGQGDTF
TRBV30	-	-	TRBJ2-1	TGTGCCTGGAGCAGGAAATTGAAATACAATGAGCAGTTCTTC	CAWSRKLKYNEQFF
TRBV7-9	few	-	TRBJ2-2	TGTGCCAGCAGCTCTCGTGACAGCTTCGGGACCGGGGAGCTGTTTTTT	CASSSRDSFGTGELFF
TRBV30	few	TRBD2	TRBJ2-7	TGTGCCTGGAGTGTGGGACTAGCGGGGGGTATCTCCTACGAGCAGTACTTC	CAWSVGLAGGISYEQYF
TRBV7-2	-	-	TRBJ1-5	TGTGCCAGCAGCTCACTGGCCGGTCAGCCCCAGCATTTT	CASSSLAGQPQHF
TRBV15	-	-	TRBJ1-1	TGTGCCACCCGCCCCCGCCAGGAGAACACTGAAGCTTTCTTT	CATRPRQENTEAFF
TRBV30	-	-	TRBJ1-1	TGTGCCTGGGTCAAGAACACTGAAGCTTTCTTT	CAWVKNTEAFF
TRBV29-1	-	-	TRBJ2-2	TGCAGCGTTGGGCTTCAGGGACCGAACACCGGGGAGCTGTTTTTT	CSVGLQGPNTGELFF
TRBV10-3	-	-	TRBJ2-3	TGTGCCATCAGTGAGTCGCCGGGTTTATCAGATACGCAGTATTTT	CAISESPGLSDTQYF
TRBV15	-	-	TRBJ1-5	TGTGCCACCAGCACAGGTTTTAATCAGCCCCAGCATTTT	CATSTGFNQPQHF
TRBV5-6	-	-	TRBJ1-2	TGTGCCAGCAGGGAAACAGGGACCTCTAACTATGGCTACACCTTC	CASRETGTSNYGYTF
TRBV7-2	few	TRBD1	TRBJ2-5	TGTGCCAGCAGCCCGGACAGGGGACAAGAGACCCAGTACTTC	CASSPDRGQETQYF
TRBV29-1	-	TRBD1	TRBJ2-3	TGCAGCGTCGGACAGGGTCCAGATACGCAGTATTTT	CSVGQGPDTQYF
TRBV29-1	-	TRBD1	TRBJ2-3	TGCAGCGCAGGACAGGGGTCAGATACGCAGTATTTT	CSAGQGSDTQYF